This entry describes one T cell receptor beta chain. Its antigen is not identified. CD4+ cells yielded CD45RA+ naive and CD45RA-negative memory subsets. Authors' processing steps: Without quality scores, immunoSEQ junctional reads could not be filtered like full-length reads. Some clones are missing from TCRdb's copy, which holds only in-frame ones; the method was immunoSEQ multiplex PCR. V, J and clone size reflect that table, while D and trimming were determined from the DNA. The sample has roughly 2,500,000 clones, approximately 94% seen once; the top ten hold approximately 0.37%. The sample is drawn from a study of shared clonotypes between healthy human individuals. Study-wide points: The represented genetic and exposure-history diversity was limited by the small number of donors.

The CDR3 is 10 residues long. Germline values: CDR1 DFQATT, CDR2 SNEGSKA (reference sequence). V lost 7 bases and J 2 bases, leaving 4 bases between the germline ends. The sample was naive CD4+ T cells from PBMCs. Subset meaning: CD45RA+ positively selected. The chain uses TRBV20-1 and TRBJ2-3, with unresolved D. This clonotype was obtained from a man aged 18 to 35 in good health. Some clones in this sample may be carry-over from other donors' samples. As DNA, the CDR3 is TGCAGTGGCATCACAGATACGCAGTATTTT. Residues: CSGITDTQYF.